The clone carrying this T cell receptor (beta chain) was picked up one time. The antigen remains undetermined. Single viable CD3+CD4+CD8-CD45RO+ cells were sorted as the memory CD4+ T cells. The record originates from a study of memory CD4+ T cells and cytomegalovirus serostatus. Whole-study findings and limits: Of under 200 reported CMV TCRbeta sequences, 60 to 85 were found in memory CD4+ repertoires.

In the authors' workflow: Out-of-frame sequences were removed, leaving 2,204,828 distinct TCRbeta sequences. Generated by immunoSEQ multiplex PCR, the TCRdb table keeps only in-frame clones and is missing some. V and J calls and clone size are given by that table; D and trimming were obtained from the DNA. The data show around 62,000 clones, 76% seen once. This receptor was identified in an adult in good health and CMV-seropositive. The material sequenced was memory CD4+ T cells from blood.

CDR3 bases: TGTGCCAGCACAGGGGGGGCTCCCGGGGAGCTGTTTTTT. Amino acids: CASTGGAPGELFF. The V gene is TRBV19, the J gene TRBJ2-2, with D tentatively TRBD1 (8 bases). CDR3 length: 13 amino acids. Trimming stripped 9 bases from V and 6 bases from J, with 14 bases between. Germline CDR1 LNHDA, CDR2 SQIVND (reference sequence).